This TCR beta chain was obtained from a study of shared clonotypes between healthy human individuals. Study-wide findings and caveats: Sequencing of the sorted subsets was shown by rarefaction to be incomplete despite large depth.

Naive CD8 cells, CD45RO-negative and positively selected for CCR7, excluded terminally differentiated effector memory CD45RA+ cells. Clones were read by immunoSEQ multiplex PCR, and TCRdb kept only the in-frame ones, dropping some. This sample has about 2 million clones, with approximately 94% found just once. Notes on this clone: Its antigen is currently unknown.

This TCR was recovered from a man younger than 35 in good health. The sequencing sample was made of naive CD8+ T cells sorted from blood.

This CDR3 reads CSVEGGGGNTGELFF. In DNA form, the CDR3 reads TGCAGCGTTGAAGGCGGCGGGGGTAACACCGGGGAGCTGTTTTTT. The chain has TRBV29-1 and TRBJ2-2; TRBD2 matches 7 bases. The junction had 4 bases not matched to a gene; V was cut back by 1 base and J by 2 bases. Germline loops: CDR1 SQVTM, CDR2 ANQGSEA. The CDR3 runs 15 residues.